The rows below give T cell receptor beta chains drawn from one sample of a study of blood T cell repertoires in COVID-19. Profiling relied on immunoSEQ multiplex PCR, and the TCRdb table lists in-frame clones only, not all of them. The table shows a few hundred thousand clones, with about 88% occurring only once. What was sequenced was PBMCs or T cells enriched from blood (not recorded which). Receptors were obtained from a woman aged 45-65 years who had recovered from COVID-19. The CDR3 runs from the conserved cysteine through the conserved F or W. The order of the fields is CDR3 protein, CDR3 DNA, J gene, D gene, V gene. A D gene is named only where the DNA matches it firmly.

CDR3aa: CASSPPTGSHEQYF; CDR3nt: TGTGCCAGCAGCCCGCCGACAGGGTCCCACGAGCAGTACTTC; j_gene: TRBJ2-7; d_gene: TRBD1; v_gene: TRBV7-9
CDR3aa: CASSLASSGNTIYF; CDR3nt: TGTGCCAGCAGCTTGGCCAGCTCTGGAAACACCATATATTTT; j_gene: TRBJ1-3; d_gene: .; v_gene: TRBV5-6
CDR3aa: CASSIQKNTEAFF; CDR3nt: TGTGCCAGCAGCATACAGAAGAACACTGAAGCTTTCTTT; j_gene: TRBJ1-1; d_gene: .; v_gene: TRBV7-2
CDR3aa: CASSIRARPNEQFF; CDR3nt: TGTGCCAGTAGTATCCGTGCTAGACCCAATGAGCAGTTCTTC; j_gene: TRBJ2-1; d_gene: .; v_gene: TRBV19
CDR3aa: CASSIKDVKGTGAYQPQHF; CDR3nt: TGTGCCAGTAGTATAAAGGACGTGAAGGGGACAGGGGCGTATCAGCCCCAGCATTTT; j_gene: TRBJ1-5; d_gene: TRBD1; v_gene: TRBV19
CDR3aa: CASSLSWGREKLFF; CDR3nt: TGTGCCAGCAGTTTAAGCTGGGGGCGTGAAAAACTGTTTTTT; j_gene: TRBJ1-4; d_gene: .; v_gene: TRBV28
CDR3aa: CASVTSGRINEQFF; CDR3nt: TGTGCCTCCGTGACTAGCGGGAGGATCAATGAGCAGTTCTTC; j_gene: TRBJ2-1; d_gene: TRBD2; v_gene: TRBV30
CDR3aa: CASSGTAGDYGYTF; CDR3nt: TGTGCCAGTAGCGGGACAGCCGGTGATTATGGCTACACCTTC; j_gene: TRBJ1-2; d_gene: TRBD1; v_gene: TRBV19
CDR3aa: CASSLSLQQKHNSPLHF; CDR3nt: TGTGCCAGCAGCTTAAGCCTGCAACAGAAGCATAATTCACCCCTCCACTTT; j_gene: TRBJ1-6; d_gene: .; v_gene: TRBV7-2
CDR3aa: CASSTRTGAKNTEAFF; CDR3nt: TGTGCCAGTAGTACCCGGACAGGAGCCAAGAACACTGAAGCTTTCTTT; j_gene: TRBJ1-1; d_gene: TRBD1; v_gene: TRBV19
CDR3aa: CASSLGAGGAEEQYF; CDR3nt: TGTGCCAGCAGTTTGGGAGCGGGGGGGGCAGAAGAGCAGTACTTC; j_gene: TRBJ2-7; d_gene: TRBD2; v_gene: TRBV27
CDR3aa: CASSLRTGGGNTIYF; CDR3nt: TGTGCCAGCAGCCTCAGGACAGGGGGAGGAAACACCATATATTTT; j_gene: TRBJ1-3; d_gene: TRBD1; v_gene: TRBV2
CDR3aa: CASSSPVRSSYEQYF; CDR3nt: TGTGCCAGTTCTTCACCTGTACGTAGCTCCTACGAGCAGTACTTC; j_gene: TRBJ2-7; d_gene: .; v_gene: TRBV19
CDR3aa: CASSQVQGETQYF; CDR3nt: TGCGCCAGCAGCCAAGTCCAGGGCGAGACCCAGTACTTC; j_gene: TRBJ2-5; d_gene: .; v_gene: TRBV4-1
CDR3aa: CASSPLASDTQYF; CDR3nt: TGTGCCAGCTCACCTTTGGCCTCAGATACGCAGTATTTT; j_gene: TRBJ2-3; d_gene: .; v_gene: TRBV18
CDR3aa: CASSPRGPDTQYF; CDR3nt: TGTGCCAGTAGTCCGAGGGGGCCAGATACGCAGTATTTT; j_gene: TRBJ2-3; d_gene: TRBD1; v_gene: TRBV19
CDR3aa: CASSLANAGTDTQYF; CDR3nt: TGCGCCAGCAGCTTGGCCAACGCAGGGACAGATACGCAGTATTTT; j_gene: TRBJ2-3; d_gene: .; v_gene: TRBV5-1
CDR3aa: CASTGQGNRGYTF; CDR3nt: TGTGCCAGCACCGGACAGGGGAATCGGGGCTACACCTTC; j_gene: TRBJ1-2; d_gene: TRBD1; v_gene: TRBV28
CDR3aa: CASSRRDRSYNEQFF; CDR3nt: TGTGCCAGCAGCCGCCGGGACAGATCCTACAATGAGCAGTTCTTC; j_gene: TRBJ2-1; d_gene: TRBD1; v_gene: TRBV5-4
CDR3aa: CASSNILLYEQYF; CDR3nt: TGTGCCAGCAGTAACATTTTGCTTTACGAGCAGTACTTC; j_gene: TRBJ2-7; d_gene: .; v_gene: TRBV6-5
CDR3aa: CASSFSTDSGNTIYF; CDR3nt: TGTGCCAGCAGCTTCTCAACTGATTCTGGAAACACCATATATTTT; j_gene: TRBJ1-3; d_gene: .; v_gene: TRBV5-5
CDR3aa: CASSQTPRQAPRDYGYTF; CDR3nt: TGCGCCAGCAGCCAGACACCTCGGCAGGCTCCGAGGGACTATGGCTACACCTTC; j_gene: TRBJ1-2; d_gene: .; v_gene: TRBV4-1